Listed here are 9 T cell receptor beta chains from one sample, sequenced in a study of cytomegalovirus exposure and HLA in healthy donors (dated by TCRdb to the late 2010s). The method behind the library was the immunoSEQ multiplex PCR assay. For the multiplex PCR, a mixture combining 60 forward primers for TCR Vbeta segments and 13 reverse primers for TCR Jbeta segments was used. TCRdb re-hosts the immuneACCESS table, in-frame sequences only. Its copies lack some clones; in the studies checked, an unresolved V gene accounts for under half of them, and the cause for the rest is not known. This sample lists approximately 41,000 clones; about 84% were detected once. Around 2.5% of the sample is taken by the ten largest. Sample: PBMCs. All receptors come from a middle-aged man in good health and CMV-seronegative.

This clone appeared a few times. This rearrangement joins TRBV7-2 to TRBJ1-1, with TRBD1 identical over 9 bases. This CDR3 contains 15 residues. The J segment lost 5 bases and the V segment lost 4 bases, leaving 8 bases of the junction unmatched. Germline V CDR1 and CDR2: SGHTA, FQGNSA. The CDR3 here is CASSYTGGFGTEAFF. CDR3 coding DNA: TGTGCCAGCAGCTATACAGGGGGCTTCGGTACTGAAGCTTTCTTT.

The chain employs TRBV6-1 and TRBJ2-7, with a possible D match to TRBD1 (6 bases). The CDR3 runs 14 residues. The V end lost 2 bases, the J end lost 1 base, and 9 bases lay between the germline ends. The germline CDR1 and CDR2 sequences are MNHNS and SASEGT. The CDR3 region is CASSEPGHSYEQYF. The CDR3 DNA follows: TGTGCCAGCAGTGAACCGGGACATTCCTACGAGCAGTACTTC.

J is TRBJ2-7 and V is TRBV27, with 8 bases identical to TRBD1. Germline loops: CDR1 MNHEY, CDR2 SMNVEV (reference sequence). After removal of 6 bases from V and 7 bases from J, the junction contained 11 bases not matched to a gene. This CDR3 has 14 residues. The CDR3 coding sequence is TGTGCCAGCAGCCAGACAGGGGCCCATGGGGAGCAGTACTTC. This gives the protein CASSQTGAHGEQYF.

This clone was seen just once. The chain couples TRBV29-1 to TRBJ2-2, with D tentatively TRBD1 (6 bases). CDR3 length: 13 residues. Germline lookup yields CDR1 SQVTM and CDR2 ANQGSEA. The germline V and J ends were trimmed by 4 bases and 5 bases, with 11 bases remaining between them. The CDR3 nucleotides read TGCAGCGTTGGGGGGCTGGGGACCGGGGAGCTGTTTTTT. Translation gives CSVGGLGTGELFF.

This sequence joins TRBV29-1 and TRBJ1-1, with D maybe TRBD1 (6 bases). The germline V and J ends were trimmed by 4 bases and 0 bases, with 24 bases remaining between them. Looked up from germline, CDR1 is SQVTM and CDR2 is ANQGSEA. The length of the CDR3 is 18 residues. CDR3 sequence (DNA): TGCAGCGTTGGCCATCTGGGGGCGGGGGGGCTAATGAACACTGAAGCTTTCTTT. As protein: CSVGHLGAGGLMNTEAFF. The full variable domain, with the rest looked up from reference TRBV29-1 and TRBJ1-1, is SAVISQKPSRDICQRGTSLTIQCQVDSQVTMMFWYRQQPGQSLTLIATANQGSEATYESGFVIDKFPISRPNLTFSTLTVSNMSPEDSSIYLCSVGHLGAGGLMNTEAFFGQGTRLTVV.

V is TRBV19 and J is TRBJ1-2; TRBD1 might be the D (5 bases). CDR1 is LNHDA and CDR2 is SQIVND in the germline V gene (reference sequence). CDR3 length equals 13 residues. V dropped 6 bases and J dropped 8 bases, with 16 bases sitting between them. CDR3 amino acids: CASSDSPMVGYTF. Written as DNA, the CDR3 is TGTGCCAGTAGCGACAGCCCTATGGTGGGCTACACCTTC.

The chain recombines TRBV9 with TRBJ1-2; D perhaps matches TRBD1 (5 bases). Germline-derived CDR1 and CDR2 are SGDLS and YYNGEE. V gave up 0 bases and J gave up 6 bases, with 15 bases separating them. This CDR3 is built from 15 residues. This CDR3 is CASSVEEGSVDGYTF. The CDR3 bases are TGTGCCAGCAGCGTAGAGGAGGGGTCGGTGGATGGCTACACCTTC. Using reference TRBV9 and TRBJ1-2 for the parts outside the CDR3, the full variable domain is DSGVTQTPKHLITATGQRVTLRCSPRSGDLSVYWYQQSLDQGLQFLIQYYNGEERAKGNILERFSAQQFPDLHSELNLSSLELGDSALYFCASSVEEGSVDGYTFGSGTRLTVV.

The J gene is TRBJ2-3, the V gene TRBV27; TRBD2 matches 7 bases. Germline assignment: CDR1 MNHEY and CDR2 SMNVEV (reference sequence). V shed 8 bases and J 1 base; nucleotides not matched to a gene: 9. There are 15 residues in the CDR3. The CDR3 sequence is CASRREDWGTDTQYF. For the CDR3, the DNA is TGTGCCAGCCGACGGGAGGACTGGGGCACAGATACGCAGTATTTT.

The V gene is TRBV25-1, the J gene TRBJ2-3; D is undetermined. Looked up from germline, CDR1 is MGHDK and CDR2 is SYGVNS. There are 12 residues in the CDR3. Trimming took 4 bases from V and 3 from J, leaving 5 bases between them. In DNA form, the CDR3 reads TGTGCCAGCAGTGCTGCGACAGATACGCAGTATTTT. This translates into CASSAATDTQYF.